What follows are 15 T cell receptor beta chains derived from one specimen sequenced in a study of molecular identifiers for immune sequencing clone quantification. MiXCR, run by TCRdb on the PCR reads, gives a single entry per CDR3 protein. The table lists about 640,000 distinct CDR3 sequences, about 20% of them singletons. The sample comprised naive CD8+ T cells from blood, with Jurkat cell RNA spiked in. Subset noted: FACS-sorted CD8+CD4-CCR7+CD45RA+ naive T cells. Receptors originate from a human donor in good health. Some libraries in this study had Jurkat cell RNA spiked in.

To note about this clonotype: This probably arose from a read error, given a far larger clone one base away. The chain has TRBV7-9 and TRBJ2-2; a weak D match, TRBD2 (5 bases). Looked up from germline, CDR1 is SEHNR and CDR2 is FQNEAQ (reference sequence). The CDR3 has 11 residues. CDR3 coding DNA: TGTGCCAGCACCCTCACCGGGGAGCCGTTTTTT. Translating it yields CASTLTGEPFF. The full variable domain, in which reference TRBV7-9 and TRBJ2-2 provide the parts outside the CDR3, is DTGVSQNPRHKITKRGQNVTFRCDPISEHNRLYWYRQTLGQGPEFLTYFQNEAQLEKSRLLSDRFSAERPKGSFSTLEIQRTEQGDSAMYLCASTLTGEPFFGEGSRLTVL.

The rearrangement joins TRBV15 to TRBJ2-3, with 8 bases fitting TRBD1. The CDR3 extends over 16 amino acids. J was trimmed by 2 bases and V by 8 bases; bases with no gene match: 12. Looked up from germline, CDR1 is LNHNV and CDR2 is YYDKDF (reference sequence). The CDR3 protein is CATGTAGGWSTDTQYF. The CDR3 bases are TGTGCCACCGGCACCGCAGGGGGCTGGTCCACAGATACGCAGTATTTT.

This clonotype was detected only a few times. A much larger clone sits a single nucleotide away, making a read error possible. The rearrangement joins TRBV12-3 or TRBV12-4 to TRBJ2-6; D ambiguous. V dropped 4 bases and J dropped 6 bases, with 4 bases sitting between them. This CDR3 has 12 residues. The CDR3 sequence is CASSSAANVLTF. The CDR3 DNA follows: TGTGCCAGCAGTTCCGCGGCCAACGTCCTGACTTTC.

This clonotype was found once. Since a much larger clone is just one base distant, this may be a read error. The chain uses TRBV7-9 and TRBJ2-5; TRBD2 matches 7 bases. Per the germline V gene, CDR1 is SEHNR and CDR2 is FQNEAQ (reference sequence). This CDR3 region has 13 residues. The CDR3 protein is CAGSHSGGETQYF. CDR3 nucleotide sequence: TGTGCCGGCAGCCACTCCGGGGGGGAGACCCAGTACTTC.

As to this clonotype: With a much larger clone just one base away, this may be a read error. V and J are TRBV10-1 and TRBJ2-3, with TRBD2 matching over 9 bases. CDR3 length: 13 residues. Per the germline V gene, CDR1 is WNHNN and CDR2 is SYGVQD (reference sequence). J was trimmed by 8 bases and V by 7 bases; bases with no gene match: 7. The CDR3 sequence is CASNAGGPFTQYF. The CDR3 region has the DNA TGCGCCAGCAATGCGGGGGGGCCTTTTACGCAGTATTTT.

This clonotype has a handful of counts. Because the CDR3's place on the DNA is in doubt, the DNA is left out and the CDR3 is given as listed by TCRdb. This chain joins TRBV4-2 and TRBJ2-7; the table calls TRBD1, which could not be checked here. Germline V CDR1 and CDR2: LGHNA, YNFKEQ. 15 amino acids form the CDR3, both terminal residues included. The CDR3 is CASSQWGQGAGEHYF.

About this clonotype: The junction does not match germline at one end; this may be a read error. V gene TRBV7-6 combines with J gene TRBJ1-1, with D possibly being TRBD1 (6 bases). Per the germline V gene, CDR1 is SGHVS and CDR2 is FNYEAQ. The CDR3 covers 15 residues. The CDR3 DNA follows: TGTGCCAACAGCCCCCTGGGGGGCGGAGGCACTGAAGCTTTCTTT. This gives the protein CANSPLGGGGTEAFF. The complete variable domain, with remaining parts taken from reference TRBV7-6 and TRBJ1-1, reads GAGVSQSPRYKVTKRGQDVALRCDPISGHVSLYWYRQALGQGPEFLTYFNYEAQQDKSGLPNDRFSAERPEGSISTLTIQRTEQRDSAMYRCANSPLGGGGTEAFFGQGTRLTVV.

This clonotype appeared many times. The V and J genes are TRBV11-2 and TRBJ1-4; no clear D. The CDR3 consists of 14 residues. Between the trimmed V and J ends, which lost 5 bases and 6 bases, there was a span of 13 bases. CDR1 SGHAT and CDR2 FQNNGV come from the germline V gene. For the CDR3, the DNA is TGTGCCAGCAGCACCCCCGGGGTGGATGAAAAACTGTTTTTT. Translated: CASSTPGVDEKLFF.

Worth noting for this clonotype: A junction end diverges from the germline sequence, so it may reflect a read error. J is TRBJ1-1 and V is TRBV7-9; D gene unclear. The CDR3 contains 11 residues. From germline, CDR1 is SEHNR and CDR2 FQNEAQ (reference sequence). The CDR3 loop is CASSSNTEASF. In DNA, the CDR3 is TGTGCCAGCAGCTCCAACACTGAAGCTTCCTTT.

In its sample, this clonotype was seen a few times. The rearrangement uses TRBV6-5 and TRBJ2-7; TRBD1 is a possible D gene (8 bases). CDR1 MNHEY and CDR2 SVGAGI come from the germline V gene. Trimming cost V 7 bases and J 5 bases, with 21 bases left between them. CDR3 length equals 15 residues. CDR3 region: CASTAPGQGGNEQYF. CDR3 bases: TGTGCCAGCACCGCCCCCGGACAGGGAGGGAACGAGCAGTACTTC.

This clonotype was seen many times. This chain uses TRBV2 with TRBJ2-3; D is unclear. CDR1 is SNHLY, CDR2 FYNNEI, per germline. The CDR3 length is 13 residues. V was pared by 3 bases and J by 4 bases, with 8 bases between. The CDR3, as DNA: TGTGCCAGCAGTGAGAGACGTTCAGATACGCAGTATTTT. Protein sequence: CASSERRSDTQYF.

At least ten counts were recorded for this clonotype. This chain joins TRBV28 and TRBJ1-5; tentative D call: TRBD1 (5 bases). The CDR3 is 18 residues long. With 3 bases removed from V and 0 bases from J, the gap between germline ends came to 18 bases. The germline gives CDR1 MDHEN, CDR2 SYDVKM. The CDR3 loop is CASSFPPGGEYSNQPQHF. CDR3 nucleotide sequence: TGTGCCAGCAGTTTCCCTCCAGGAGGGGAGTATAGCAATCAGCCCCAGCATTTT. Based on the CDR3 plus reference TRBV28 and TRBJ1-5, the full variable domain is DVKVTQSSRYLVKRTGEKVFLECVQDMDHENMFWYRQDPGLGLRLIYFSYDVKMKEKGDIPEGYSVSREKKERFSLILESASTNQTSMYLCASSFPPGGEYSNQPQHFGDGTRLSIL.

The table lists this clonotype with many counts. This chain joins TRBV7-2 and TRBJ2-1; D not resolved. The CDR3 has 13 residues. Germline V gene sequence: CDR1 SGHTA, CDR2 FQGNSA. The V gene lost 6 bases and the J gene lost 4 bases, with 10 bases spanning the gap. CDR3: CASRTLVYNEQFF. The CDR3 bases are TGTGCCAGCAGAACCCTAGTTTACAATGAGCAGTTCTTC.

This clonotype was picked up many times. The chain couples TRBV4-1 to TRBJ2-3; D is ambiguous. V dropped 0 bases and J dropped 3 bases, with 4 bases sitting between them. CDR3 length: 13 residues. CDR1 and CDR2 from the germline V gene are MGHRA and YSYEKL. Here the CDR3 DNA reads TGCGCCAGCAGCCAAGAAGGAACAGATACGCAGTATTTT. It encodes CASSQEGTDTQYF.

Only a few counts were recorded for this clonotype. The chain employs TRBV6-4 and TRBJ2-1; D call uncertain. Germline CDR1 reads MRHNA; CDR2 reads SNTAGT. The V end was cut by 1 base, the J end by 6 bases, with 7 bases between. CDR3 size: 13 residues. CDR3 sequence: CASSDYSGNEQFF. The CDR3 bases are TGTGCCAGCAGTGACTACTCAGGCAATGAGCAGTTCTTC.